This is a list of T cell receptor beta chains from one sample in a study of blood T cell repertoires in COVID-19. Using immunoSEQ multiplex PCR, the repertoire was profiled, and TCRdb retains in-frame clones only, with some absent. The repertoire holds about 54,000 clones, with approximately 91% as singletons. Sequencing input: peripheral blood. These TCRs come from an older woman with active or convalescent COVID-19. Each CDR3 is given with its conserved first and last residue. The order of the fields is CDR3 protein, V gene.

CDR3: CASSLGTGNQPQHF
V: TRBV5-6

CDR3: CASSHGAATDTQYF
V: TRBV3-1/TRBV3-2

CDR3: CASEGALNTEAFF
V: TRBV28

CDR3: CASRTTGGQPQHF
V: TRBV6-5

CDR3: CASSRLLAPTGELFF
V: TRBV27

CDR3: CASSLGTVSYEQYF
V: TRBV5-1

CDR3: CASGGATSTNEKLFF
V: TRBV19

CDR3: CASSPQWDIFKNIQYF
V: TRBV9

CDR3: CASSPSSLATSSYNEQFF
V: TRBV19

CDR3: CASSQKGDQPQHF
V: TRBV3-1/TRBV3-2

CDR3: CASTGTGGLGEKLFF
V: TRBV28

CDR3: CASRRDSGDTIYF
V: TRBV7-9

CDR3: CASKGGNEDTQPQHF
V: TRBV18

CDR3: CATSRDQGFYQPQHF
V: TRBV15

CDR3: CASSQVSGDTEAFF
V: TRBV4-1

CDR3: CASIVGLNGNQPQHF
V: TRBV6-5

CDR3: CASSLVSSRSSYEQYF
V: TRBV5-1

CDR3: CAISGTSGSSLEYF
V: TRBV10-3

CDR3: CASSLDRAGGTRELFF
V: TRBV11-2

CDR3: CAWSFGTENSPLHF
V: TRBV30

CDR3: CASIARTGHEKLFF
V: TRBV28

CDR3: CASSEQASGTYRQYF
V: TRBV9

CDR3: CASSFWTSGGDTQYF
V: TRBV6-6